This T cell receptor (beta chain) was recovered during a study of blood T cell repertoires in COVID-19. In the study overall: Sites in the United States, Italy and Spain provided acute and convalescent COVID-19 samples.

The CDR3 extends over 13 amino acids. The J segment lost 7 bases and the V segment lost 10 bases, leaving 7 bases of the junction unmatched. Germline-derived CDR1 and CDR2 are SGHTA and FQGTGA. Original processing methods: By means of reference gene primer amplification, nucleated cell counts were estimated. Sequenced by immunoSEQ multiplex PCR; TCRdb stores in-frame clones only, minus some. The V and J calls and clone size are taken from that table; D and trimming were inferred from the DNA. The data contain under 200,000 clones, more than 85% of them singletons. J is TRBJ2-1 and V is TRBV7-3; 10 bases map to TRBD2. This clonotype originated in an elderly woman with COVID-19, enrolled during active disease. The sample consisted of peripheral blood. CDR3 bases: TGTGCCACCCACTCTAGCGGGAGAAATGAGCAGTTCTTC. Translated, it gives CATHSSGRNEQFF.